Each of the 24 T cell receptor beta chains below was sequenced from the same sample in a study of T-cell memory formation after mild COVID-19. TCRdb re-derived calls from the 5' RACE reads in MiXCR, one entry per CDR3 protein. The data hold about 160,000 distinct CDR3 sequences, with roughly 31% observed a single time. Sequenced: PBMCs or a T cell subset sorted from them (not recorded which). The origin of the receptors is an adult woman who had mild COVID-19 (a few samples of this study predate the infection). Cell type and time point are not known.

This clonotype was counted once. The chain is built from TRBV20-1 and TRBJ1-2; TRBD1 might be the D (6 bases). The CDR3 runs to 12 residues. V lost 0 bases and J lost 5, with 7 bases in between. From germline, CDR1 is DFQATT and CDR2 SNEGSKA (reference sequence). In DNA form, the CDR3 reads TGCAGTGCTAGAGAGGGGGCATATGGCTACACCTTC. Its protein is CSAREGAYGYTF.

This sequence joins TRBV4-2 and TRBJ1-1; D unresolved. Trimming removed 1 base at V and 8 bases at J, with 17 bases between. Germline assignment: CDR1 LGHNA and CDR2 YNFKEQ. The CDR3 runs to 15 residues. This CDR3 is CASSQGISVSQEAFF. The DNA of the CDR3 is TGTGCCAGCAGCCAAGGGATATCGGTCAGCCAAGAAGCTTTCTTT.

V usage is TRBV5-1 and J usage is TRBJ1-2, with TRBD1 matching over 10 bases. With V trimmed by 6 bases and J by 3 bases, 8 bases remained unmatched. CDR1 and CDR2 from the germline V gene are SGHRS and YFSETQ. The CDR3 sequence is 15 residues long. This CDR3 reads CASNGRQGADYGYTF. CDR3 DNA: TGCGCCAGCAACGGAAGACAGGGGGCGGACTATGGCTACACCTTC.

The gene calls are TRBV30 and TRBJ2-7, with 10 bases matching TRBD2. The germline V gene encodes CDR1 GTSNPN and CDR2 SVGIG (reference sequence). The CDR3 consists of 13 residues. Trimming at V came to 5 bases and at J to 2 bases, leaving 3 bases not matched to a gene. The CDR3 nucleotides are TGTGCCTGGTCGGGACTAGCGACCTACGAGCAGTACTTC. Protein sequence: CAWSGLATYEQYF.

The chain employs TRBV18 and TRBJ2-7; 7 nucleotides align to TRBD1. J gave up 2 bases and V 0 bases, and 4 bases lay outside the gene matches. The CDR3 sequence is 15 residues long. Germline CDR1 and CDR2: KGHSH and LQKENI. CDR3 residues: CASSPPSRGTYEQYF. The CDR3 DNA follows: TGTGCCAGCTCACCACCGAGCAGGGGGACCTACGAGCAGTACTTC.

This clonotype appeared a few times. The V call is TRBV20-1, the J call TRBJ2-3, with D perhaps TRBD1 or TRBD2 (5 bases each). This CDR3 is built from 13 residues. CDR1 is DFQATT and CDR2 is SNEGSKA in the germline V gene (reference sequence). Between the trimmed V and J ends, which lost 8 bases and 2 bases, there was a span of 14 bases. CDR3 sequence (DNA): TGCAGTATTGGGGGAAACCCCACAGATACGCAGTATTTT. This codes for CSIGGNPTDTQYF.

The genes are TRBV12-3 or TRBV12-4 and TRBJ1-5; TRBD1 is a possible D gene (6 bases). V was trimmed by 5 bases and J by 4 bases, leaving 15 bases between them. There are 15 residues in the CDR3. CDR3 sequence reads: CASSGGLVGNQPQHF. CDR3 DNA sequence: TGTGCCAGCAGTGGGGGGCTAGTGGGGAATCAGCCCCAGCATTTT.

The chain links TRBV20-1 to TRBJ1-4; tentative D call: TRBD1 (5 bases). CDR3 length: 14 amino acids. With 3 bases removed from V and 0 bases from J, the gap between germline ends came to 8 bases. Germline V CDR1 and CDR2: DFQATT, SNEGSKA (reference sequence). The CDR3 region has the DNA TGCAGTGCTAGGGGGACTTCAACTAATGAAAAACTGTTTTTT. Residues: CSARGTSTNEKLFF.

The V and J genes are TRBV2 and TRBJ2-3; 9 nucleotides line up with TRBD2. Germline assignment: CDR1 SNHLY and CDR2 FYNNEI. This CDR3 contains 14 residues. The ends lost 4 bases at V and 5 bases at J; junction bases unmatched: 4. CDR3 sequence reads: CASSVAGARDTQYF. CDR3 nucleotides: TGTGCCAGCAGTGTAGCGGGGGCGAGAGATACGCAGTATTTT.

J is TRBJ2-1 and V is TRBV7-2; D uncertain. CDR3 size: 13 residues. Trimming shortened V by 4 bases and J by 3 bases, and 7 bases separated the two germline ends. Germline V gene lookup returns CDR1 SGHTA and CDR2 FQGNSA. The chain's CDR3 is CASSYSSYNEQFF. The CDR3 DNA sequence: TGTGCCAGCAGCTACTCGAGCTACAATGAGCAGTTCTTC.

This clonotype was observed a few times. V is TRBV18 and J is TRBJ2-3; D gene uncertain. Trimming removed 8 bases at V and 0 bases at J, with 3 bases between. Germline V CDR1 and CDR2: KGHSH, LQKENI. This CDR3 has 11 residues. The DNA for the CDR3 is TGTGCCAGCACTAGCACAGATACGCAGTATTTT. Its protein product is CASTSTDTQYF.

J is TRBJ2-5 and V is TRBV7-6; 9 nucleotides line up with TRBD2. Germline V gene sequence: CDR1 SGHVS, CDR2 FNYEAQ. V trimming: 6 bases; J trimming: 4 bases; junction bases outside the gene matches: 12. The CDR3 has 16 residues. The CDR3 coding sequence is TGTGCCAGCAGTTCTAGTGTGCGGGGGGGTCTAGAGACCCAGTACTTC. It yields the protein CASSSSVRGGLETQYF.

About this clonotype itself: A junction end diverges from the germline sequence, so it may reflect a read error. The chain recombines TRBV5-1 with TRBJ1-1; D is undetermined. Per germline, CDR1 SGHRS and CDR2 YFSETQ. This CDR3 is built from 13 residues. In DNA, the CDR3 is TGCGCCAGCAGCTTGGAGGAGATCAACAAAAAAGCCTTT. Translated, it gives CASSLEEINKKAF.

This clonotype was detected only a few times. The chain carries TRBV25-1 and TRBJ1-6; D is unresolved. With 2 bases removed from V and 10 bases from J, the gap between germline ends came to 18 bases. Germline loops: CDR1 MGHDK, CDR2 SYGVNS. The CDR3 has 16 amino acids. CDR3 sequence reads: CASSEDLGQGGSPLHF. The CDR3 nucleotides read TGTGCCAGCAGTGAAGATCTAGGGCAAGGAGGGTCACCCCTCCACTTT.

This clonotype has a handful of counts. V is TRBV12-3 or TRBV12-4 and J is TRBJ1-5; D not certain. This CDR3 has 12 residues. V was pared by 5 bases and J by 7 bases, with 9 bases between. CDR3 sequence reads: CASSRGNQPQHF. The CDR3 DNA is TGTGCCAGCAGTCGAGGGAACCAGCCCCAGCATTTT.

This clonotype has a handful of counts. The V call is TRBV7-6, the J call TRBJ2-5; D uncertain. V lost 5 bases and J lost 3, with 4 bases in between. The CDR3 extends over 11 amino acids. Per germline, CDR1 SGHVS and CDR2 FNYEAQ. In nucleotides, the CDR3 is TGTGCCAGCAGCCCAAAAGAGACCCAGTACTTC. Amino acid sequence: CASSPKETQYF.

This clonotype was counted only a few times. This chain connects TRBV6-1 to TRBJ1-1, with D possibly TRBD1 on 5 matching bases. The V end was cut by 3 bases, the J end by 5 bases, with 16 bases between. The CDR3 totals 15 residues. From germline, CDR1 is MNHNS and CDR2 SASEGT. The CDR3 DNA reads as TGTGCCAGCAGTGATAGAACCGGGGGGAAGACTGAAGCTTTCTTT. Amino acid sequence: CASSDRTGGKTEAFF.

This clonotype has only a few counts. The chain uses TRBV2 and TRBJ2-2; TRBD2 matches at 8 bases. After removal of 6 bases from V and 2 bases from J, the junction contained 2 bases not matched to a gene. From germline, CDR1 is SNHLY and CDR2 FYNNEI. The CDR3 has 14 amino acids. The CDR3 loop is CASRSGGNTGELFF. Written as DNA, the CDR3 is TGTGCCAGCAGGAGCGGGGGAAACACCGGGGAGCTGTTTTTT.

This clonotype was picked up a small number of times. The V and J genes are TRBV12-3 or TRBV12-4 and TRBJ1-2, with a weak D call TRBD1 (6 bases). V was pared by 8 bases and J by 4 bases, with 17 bases between. This CDR3 has 14 residues. In DNA form, the CDR3 reads TGTGCCAGCGGTAGGACAGAAACTTTCTATGGCTACACCTTC. This gives the protein CASGRTETFYGYTF.

The CDR3 sequence: CSASNHHRGQVLTF. The CDR3 DNA sequence: TGCAGTGCTTCCAACCACCACAGGGGGCAAGTCCTGACTTTC. This sequence joins TRBV20-1 and TRBJ2-6, with 9 bases matching TRBD1. Per germline, CDR1 DFQATT and CDR2 SNEGSKA (reference sequence). V was clipped by 5 bases and J by 13 bases; unmatched bases: 12. There are 14 residues in the CDR3.

The table lists this clonotype with many counts. This chain links TRBV9 with TRBJ1-1; D possibly corresponds to TRBD1 (6 bases). Trimming left V 3 bases short and J 2 bases short, with 11 bases between. The CDR3 sequence is 14 residues long. Germline V gene sequence: CDR1 SGDLS, CDR2 YYNGEE. CDR3 amino acids: CASSGGGANTEAFF. CDR3 DNA sequence: TGTGCCAGCAGCGGGGGGGGCGCAAACACTGAAGCTTTCTTT.

J is TRBJ2-7 and V is TRBV20-1; D possibly uses TRBD1 or TRBD2 (5 bases each). V lost 3 bases, J lost 4 bases, and 19 bases lay in between. This CDR3 region has 15 residues. The germline gives CDR1 DFQATT, CDR2 SNEGSKA (reference sequence). The CDR3 DNA reads as TGCAGTGCTAGCCGGGCCCAGGGTACGGGGTACGAGCAGTACTTC. It translates to CSASRAQGTGYEQYF.

The gene calls are TRBV6-1 and TRBJ1-2, with TRBD1 matching 7 bases. Germline CDR1 and CDR2: MNHNS and SASEGT. The CDR3 loop spans 15 amino acids. V lost 7 bases, J lost 2 bases, and 10 bases stayed unmatched. As DNA, the CDR3 is TGTGCCAGCACCTGGACAGGCCTCGGGAACTATGGCTACACCTTC. It yields the protein CASTWTGLGNYGYTF.

The chain combines TRBV4-2 with TRBJ1-5; weak D call: TRBD1 (6 bases). V was pared by 0 bases and J by 4 bases, with 13 bases between. The CDR3 is made up of 16 amino acids. Per the germline V gene, CDR1 is LGHNA and CDR2 is YNFKEQ. CDR3 coding DNA: TGTGCCAGCAGCCAAGATCGACTGAGGGGGAATCAGCCCCAGCATTTT. Protein: CASSQDRLRGNQPQHF.